The next 8 T cell receptor beta chains were all read from a single sample in a study of radiation and T cells in renal cell carcinoma. Libraries were prepared by immunoSEQ multiplex PCR; TCRdb keeps only in-frame clonotypes and omits some of them. Among about 130,000 clones listed, approximately 90% were seen once. Time point reported: blood 2 weeks post-SBRT. Documented treatment: 15 Gy SBRT to primary tumor, nephrectomy 4 weeks later. The sample was blood, taken from a patient whose treatment included radiotherapy and nephrectomy. These receptors all come from an older woman with renal cell carcinoma.

This clone appeared a few times. In nucleotides, the CDR3 is TGTGCCAGCAGTGCCAGGGGGGGCAATCAGCCCCAGCATTTT. Its protein product is CASSARGGNQPQHF. The rearrangement links TRBV6-5 to TRBJ1-5, with TRBD1 identical over 7 bases. This CDR3 has 14 residues. The V gene end was trimmed by 5 bases and the J gene end by 2 bases; junction bases not matched to a gene: 3. Germline CDR1 and CDR2: MNHEY and SVGAGI.

This clone has only a few counts. This chain uses TRBV5-5 with TRBJ2-2, with 9 bases fitting TRBD1. V gave up 3 bases and J gave up 5 bases; unmatched junction bases: 8. The CDR3 is made up of 16 amino acids. Germline V gene sequence: CDR1 SGHKS, CDR2 YYEKEE (reference sequence). The CDR3 region is CASSSPGQGVTGELFF. The CDR3 DNA reads as TGTGCCAGCAGCTCGCCGGGACAGGGTGTAACCGGGGAGCTGTTTTTT.

This rearrangement joins TRBV6-6 to TRBJ1-1; D uncertain. The germline V and J ends were trimmed by 4 bases and 1 base, with 10 bases remaining between them. Germline V gene data show CDR1 as MNHNY and CDR2 as SVGAGI (reference sequence). The CDR3 covers 14 residues. This CDR3 reads CASSSTQQNTEAFF. CDR3 bases: TGTGCCAGCAGTTCGACACAACAGAACACTGAAGCTTTCTTT.

The chain couples TRBV6-6 to TRBJ1-5; 8 bases line up with TRBD1. V lost 7 bases and J lost 1; bases outside the gene matches: 9. The CDR3 has 16 amino acids. Germline values: CDR1 MNHNY, CDR2 SVGAGI (reference sequence). CDR3 loop: CASTASRGQSNQPQHF. CDR3 in DNA: TGTGCCAGCACCGCAAGCAGGGGGCAAAGCAATCAGCCCCAGCATTTT.

The chain uses TRBV7-2 and TRBJ2-7; 9 positions agree with TRBD1. The CDR3 totals 16 residues. Germline V gene data show CDR1 as SGHTA and CDR2 as FQGNSA. The trim removed 5 bases at V and 2 bases at J, leaving 10 bases unmatched. The CDR3 reads CASSPDGTGFTYEQYF. CDR3 nucleotides: TGTGCCAGCAGCCCCGACGGGACAGGGTTCACCTACGAGCAGTACTTC.

The chain has TRBV7-2 and TRBJ2-5; TRBD2 agrees at 11 bases. Trimming removed 2 bases from V and 5 bases from J; junction bases left unmatched: 4. The CDR3 has 15 residues. The germline V gene has CDR1 SGHTA and CDR2 FQGNSA. This CDR3 reads CASSLLAGGRETQYF. CDR3 bases: TGTGCCAGCAGCTTACTAGCGGGGGGCCGGGAGACCCAGTACTTC.

The chain employs TRBV5-1 and TRBJ2-7; no definite D call. The germline CDR1 and CDR2 sequences are SGHRS and YFSETQ. The CDR3 covers 15 residues. V was shortened by 0 bases and J by 2 bases, with 12 bases between the two germline ends. This CDR3 reads CASSLVSRPTYEQYF. CDR3 nucleotides: TGCGCCAGCAGCTTGGTTAGCCGACCAACCTACGAGCAGTACTTC.

On this clone itself: One end of the junction does not line up with germline, which may come from a read error. The J gene is TRBJ2-6, the V gene TRBV11-3, with 11 bases lining up with TRBD1. CDR3 length equals 16 residues. Germline lookup yields CDR1 SGHNT and CDR2 YENEEA. The CDR3 DNA follows: TGTGCCAACAGCCTCCCGGACAGGGGGCAATCCAACGTCCTGACTTTC. It is translated as CANSLPDRGQSNVLTF. The whole variable domain, filled in from reference TRBV11-3 and TRBJ2-6, reads EAGVVQSPRYKIIEKKQPVAFWCNPISGHNTLYWYLQNLGQGPELLIRYENEEAVDDSQLPKDRFSAERLKGVDSTLKIQPAELGDSAVYLCANSLPDRGQSNVLTFGAGSRLTVL.